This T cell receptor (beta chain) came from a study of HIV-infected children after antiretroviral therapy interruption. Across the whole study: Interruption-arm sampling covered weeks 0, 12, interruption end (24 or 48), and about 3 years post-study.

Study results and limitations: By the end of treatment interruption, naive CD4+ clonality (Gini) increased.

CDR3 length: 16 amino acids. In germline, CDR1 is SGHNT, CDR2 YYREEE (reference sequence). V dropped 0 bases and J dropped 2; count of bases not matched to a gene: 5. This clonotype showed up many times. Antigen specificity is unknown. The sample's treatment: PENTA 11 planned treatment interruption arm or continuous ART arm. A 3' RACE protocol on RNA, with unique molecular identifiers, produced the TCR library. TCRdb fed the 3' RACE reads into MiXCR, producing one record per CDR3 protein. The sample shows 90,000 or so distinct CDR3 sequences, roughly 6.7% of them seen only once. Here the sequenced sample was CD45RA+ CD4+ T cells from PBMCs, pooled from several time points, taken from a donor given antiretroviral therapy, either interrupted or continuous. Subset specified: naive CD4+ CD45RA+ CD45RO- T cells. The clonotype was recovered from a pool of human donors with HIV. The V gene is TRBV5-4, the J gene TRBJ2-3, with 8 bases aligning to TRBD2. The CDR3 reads CASSLGRGDLTDTQYF. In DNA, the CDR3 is TGTGCCAGCAGCTTGGGGCGGGGGGACCTCACAGATACGCAGTATTTT.